The rows below give T cell receptor beta chains drawn from one sample of a study of blood T cell repertoires in COVID-19. Libraries were prepared by immunoSEQ multiplex PCR; TCRdb keeps only in-frame clonotypes and omits some of them. The sample shows a few hundred thousand clones, 84% of them seen only once. Sequenced material: PBMCs or T cells enriched from blood (not recorded which). All receptors come from a woman aged 40 to 50 who had recovered from COVID-19. CDR3s include the opening cysteine and the closing phenylalanine or tryptophan. The D gene is left open where the match is weak. Clone size is shown for a subset of rows, as once, few, many or a class of expanded clone.

>TRBJ2-2|TRBV13|TRBD1|-
CASSFFQGALAGELFF
TGTGCCAGCAGCTTCTTCCAGGGGGCTCTAGCCGGGGAGCTGTTTTTT
>TRBJ1-2|TRBV3-1/TRBV3-2|-|-
CASSQEDRTYGYTF
TGTGCCAGCAGCCAGGAGGACCGAACCTATGGCTACACCTTC
>TRBJ1-1|TRBV6-1|-|-
CASRIGSNTEAFF
TGTGCCAGCAGGATCGGTTCGAACACTGAAGCTTTCTTT
>TRBJ2-3|TRBV27|TRBD2|-
CASTAGGGDTQYF
TGTGCCAGCACGGCCGGGGGGGGAGATACGCAGTATTTT
>TRBJ2-7|TRBV27|-|-
CASSPRETYEQYF
TGTGCCAGCAGTCCACGGGAGACGTACGAGCAGTACTTC
>TRBJ2-7|TRBV4-1|-|-
CASSQSVDVEQYF
TGCGCCAGCAGCCAATCTGTAGATGTCGAGCAGTACTTC
>TRBJ2-3|TRBV4-1|-|many
CASSQAVSGGTDTQYF
TGCGCCAGCAGCCAAGCGGTTAGCGGAGGCACAGATACGCAGTATTTT
>TRBJ2-2|TRBV7-2|TRBD1|-
CASSLGQGAGELFF
TGTGCCAGCAGCTTAGGACAGGGGGCCGGGGAGCTGTTTTTT
>TRBJ2-1|TRBV5-1|TRBD2|-
CASSLNLAGDEQFF
TGCGCCAGCAGCTTGAATCTAGCGGGAGATGAGCAGTTCTTC
>TRBJ2-5|TRBV30|-|-
CAWNSRTTQETQYF
TGTGCCTGGAACTCTCGGACTACTCAAGAGACCCAGTACTTC
>TRBJ1-5|TRBV7-2|TRBD1|-
CASSPGTVFSNQPQHF
TGTGCCAGCAGCCCGGGGACAGTCTTTAGCAATCAGCCCCAGCATTTT
>TRBJ2-2|TRBV6-2/TRBV6-3|-|-
CASSYLGSVTGELFF
TGTGCCAGCAGTTACTTAGGGAGCGTCACCGGGGAGCTGTTTTTT
>TRBJ1-2|TRBV30|-|-
CAWDTGVDGYTF
TGTGCCTGGGACACCGGGGTTGATGGCTACACCTTC
>TRBJ2-3|TRBV7-8|-|few
CASSLVGGATDTQYF
TGTGCCAGCAGCTTAGTGGGGGGGGCCACAGATACGCAGTATTTT
>TRBJ1-3|TRBV28|-|-
CASSLSGYISGNTIYF
TGTGCCAGCAGTTTATCGGGATACATCTCTGGAAACACCATATATTTT
>TRBJ2-4|TRBV11-3|TRBD2|-
CASSLVTSVGGIQYF
TGTGCCAGCAGCTTGGTGACTAGCGTTGGGGGCATTCAGTACTTC
>TRBJ2-1|TRBV5-1|-|-
CASSSASANEQFF
TGCGCCAGCAGCTCCGCTAGCGCGAATGAGCAGTTCTTC
>TRBJ1-1|TRBV6-1|-|-
CASSEAAGDTEAFF
TGTGCCAGCAGTGAAGCGGCGGGCGACACTGAAGCTTTCTTT
>TRBJ2-3|TRBV7-2|-|-
CASSLGGTTSSDTQYF
TGTGCCAGCAGCTTGGGAGGGACAACGTCGTCGGATACGCAGTATTTT
>TRBJ1-2|TRBV10-3|-|once
CAISDGGLNYGYTF
TGTGCCATCAGTGACGGGGGGCTGAACTATGGCTACACCTTC
>TRBJ1-4|TRBV19|-|-
CASSISVATNEKLFF
TGTGCCAGTAGTATATCGGTTGCAACTAATGAAAAACTGTTTTTT
>TRBJ2-1|TRBV3-1/TRBV3-2|TRBD2|-
CASSHTKFTSGSRIGEQFF
TGTGCCAGCAGCCACACTAAATTTACTAGCGGGAGCCGCATCGGTGAGCAGTTCTTC
>TRBJ2-5|TRBV27|-|-
CASSNRAETQYF
TGTGCCAGCAGCAACAGGGCCGAGACCCAGTACTTC
>TRBJ2-7|TRBV9|TRBD2|-
CASSGKVAGGGNEQYF
TGTGCCAGCAGCGGGAAAGTAGCGGGGGGAGGCAACGAGCAGTACTTC
>TRBJ2-7|TRBV5-6|TRBD1|-
CASSADGTGGPRYEQYF
TGTGCCAGCAGCGCCGACGGGACAGGGGGTCCCCGCTACGAGCAGTACTTC
>TRBJ2-5|TRBV5-1|-|-
CASSLGAGQGETQYF
TGCGCCAGCAGCTTGGGGGCAGGGCAGGGAGAGACCCAGTACTTC
>TRBJ2-2|TRBV9|-|-
CASSADTLNTGELFF
TGTGCCAGCAGCGCCGACACCCTAAACACCGGGGAGCTGTTTTTT
>TRBJ2-3|TRBV28|-|-
CASSPSRQALMADTQYF
TGTGCCAGCAGCCCTTCCAGGCAGGCCCTTATGGCAGATACGCAGTATTTT
>TRBJ1-5|TRBV3-1/TRBV3-2|-|-
CASSQERGSNQPQHF
TGTGCCAGCAGCCAAGAAAGGGGTAGCAATCAGCCCCAGCATTTT
>TRBJ1-1|TRBV5-4|TRBD1|-
CASSPRDGTAVYEAFF
TGTGCCAGCAGCCCTCGCGACGGGACAGCTGTATATGAAGCTTTCTTT
>TRBJ2-6|TRBV28|TRBD1|-
CASRPGQALVLTF
TGTGCCAGCAGGCCGGGACAGGCCCTCGTCCTGACTTTC
>TRBJ2-7|TRBV11-1|TRBD2|once
CASSLRLARFTVQYF
TGTGCCAGCAGCTTACGACTAGCTCGTTTTACGGTGCAGTACTTC
>TRBJ2-1|TRBV7-2|TRBD2|-
CASSLGTSGKYEQFF
TGTGCCAGCAGCCTCGGGACTAGCGGGAAGTATGAGCAGTTCTTC
>TRBJ1-5|TRBV19|-|-
CASSIGGYRNQPQHF
TGTGCCAGTAGTATTGGGGGGTACAGGAATCAGCCCCAGCATTTT
>TRBJ1-2|TRBV5-1|-|-
CASSARDGTRSYTF
TGCGCCAGCAGCGCCCGGGACGGGACTCGGAGCTACACCTTC
>TRBJ1-1|TRBV5-1|-|-
CASSLAKNTEAFF
TGCGCCAGCAGTCTGGCCAAGAACACTGAAGCTTTCTTT
>TRBJ1-3|TRBV2|-|-
CASHGSSSGNTIYF
TGTGCCAGCCATGGTAGTTCCTCGGGAAACACCATATATTTT
>TRBJ1-5|TRBV7-8|-|-
CASSLGESGRSNQPQHF
TGTGCCAGCAGCTTAGGGGAATCAGGGCGCAGCAATCAGCCCCAGCATTTT
>TRBJ2-2|TRBV12-5|TRBD1|-
CASGTGVGGELFF
TGTGCTAGCGGAACAGGGGTGGGCGGGGAGCTGTTTTTT
>TRBJ1-1|TRBV29-1|-|-
CSVQGWVTEAFF
TGCAGCGTACAGGGATGGGTCACTGAAGCTTTCTTT
>TRBJ2-7|TRBV27|-|-
CASSPRGGSPSYEQYF
TGTGCCAGCAGTCCCCGCGGGGGCTCCCCCTCCTACGAGCAGTACTTC